The 14 T cell receptor beta chains below come from one sample, sequenced in a study of cytomegalovirus exposure and HLA in healthy donors. Clones were sequenced by immunoSEQ multiplex PCR, and TCRdb holds only the in-frame ones, with some missing. The table lists some 160,000 clones, roughly nine tenths of them singletons. Sample: PBMCs. The receptors shown here come from a man aged 18 to 30 in good health and CMV-seronegative.

This chain links TRBV6-1 with TRBJ2-6; D may be TRBD1 (6 bases). The germline CDR1 and CDR2 sequences are MNHNS and SASEGT. The V end lost 4 bases, the J end lost 6 bases, and 13 bases lay between the germline ends. The CDR3 totals 15 residues. CDR3 amino acids: CASSGTGRAANVLTF. CDR3 DNA sequence: TGTGCCAGCAGTGGAACAGGGCGGGCGGCCAACGTCCTGACTTTC.

The rearrangement uses TRBV7-9 and TRBJ1-2, with D possibly matching TRBD1 (6 bases). There are 13 residues in the CDR3. Per germline, CDR1 SEHNR and CDR2 FQNEAQ (reference sequence). V was cut by 5 bases and J by 6 bases, with 13 bases left in between. CDR3 nucleotides: TGTGCCAGCAGCGTAGACAGGCCCGATGGCTACACCTTC. It is translated as CASSVDRPDGYTF.

V usage is TRBV30 and J usage is TRBJ2-7, with D possibly being TRBD1 (6 bases). This CDR3 is 12 amino acids long. Germline CDR1 GTSNPN, CDR2 SVGIG (reference sequence). V lost 2 bases and J 4 bases, leaving 9 bases between the germline ends. The CDR3 reads CAWSSRGYEQYF. The CDR3 DNA reads as TGTGCCTGGAGTAGTAGGGGGTACGAGCAGTACTTC.

The V and J genes are TRBV28 and TRBJ1-2; D gene unclear. The length of the CDR3 is 13 residues. Trimming shortened V by 6 bases and J by 2 bases, and 10 bases separated the two germline ends. Looked up from germline, CDR1 is MDHEN and CDR2 is SYDVKM. CDR3 loop: CASRPTGNYGYTF. The DNA of the CDR3 is TGTGCCAGCAGGCCGACGGGGAACTATGGCTACACCTTC.

The chain joins TRBV5-4 to TRBJ2-7; 10 bases line up with TRBD2. CDR3 length equals 15 residues. Germline V gives CDR1 SGHNT, CDR2 YYREEE (reference sequence). J lost 4 bases, V lost 4 bases, and 8 bases had no gene match. The CDR3 DNA is TGTGCCAGCAGCCTCCAGCGGGGGGGCCGATACGAGCAGTACTTC. This sequence encodes CASSLQRGGRYEQYF.

This chain links TRBV30 with TRBJ2-2, with TRBD2 identical over 8 bases. CDR1 and CDR2 (germline): GTSNPN, SVGIG (reference sequence). The CDR3 runs to 14 residues. Trimming at V came to 4 bases and at J to 7 bases, leaving 8 bases not matched to a gene. The CDR3 nucleotides read TGTGCCTGGATCGGTAGCGGGGTTGTCGGGGAGCTGTTTTTT. This codes for CAWIGSGVVGELFF.

This clone was detected only once. This chain joins TRBV27 and TRBJ2-3, with TRBD1 as a possible D gene (6 bases). V was trimmed by 6 bases and J by 6 bases, leaving 10 bases between them. The CDR3 has 12 residues. Per the germline V gene, CDR1 is MNHEY and CDR2 is SMNVEV (reference sequence). CDR3 amino acids: CASSHRADTQYF. The DNA of the CDR3 is TGTGCCAGCAGCCACAGGGCGGATACGCAGTATTTT.

V usage is TRBV12-5 and J usage is TRBJ1-3; D uncertain. CDR3 length equals 14 residues. Trimming took 2 bases from V and 0 from J, leaving 5 bases between them. CDR1 and CDR2 from the germline V gene are LGHNT and FRNRAP. The DNA for the CDR3 is TGTGCTAGTGGTTTGCCCGTCTCTGGAAACACCATATATTTT. Encoded protein: CASGLPVSGNTIYF.

In regard to this clone: Other DNA sequences in the sample encode the same CDR3. The rearrangement uses TRBV5-1 and TRBJ2-5; 7 bases are shared with TRBD1. Germline loops: CDR1 SGHRS, CDR2 YFSETQ. The CDR3 is 14 amino acids. V lost 0 bases and J lost 4; bases outside the gene matches: 3. CDR3 residues: CASSLAPGGETQYF. The CDR3 nucleotides read TGCGCCAGCAGCTTGGCCCCAGGGGGAGAGACCCAGTACTTC.

This clone has a handful of counts. The V call is TRBV6-4, the J call TRBJ2-6, with D tentatively TRBD1 (6 bases). The CDR3 has 16 amino acids. V shed 2 bases and J shed 1 base, with 9 bases lying between them. The V gene's germline CDR1 is MRHNA and CDR2 SNTAGT. CDR3 amino acids: CASSDGTKSGANVLTF. In nucleotides, the CDR3 is TGTGCCAGCAGTGACGGGACAAAGTCTGGGGCCAACGTCCTGACTTTC.

This sequence joins TRBV6-5 and TRBJ1-2, with 9 positions matching TRBD1. Trimming cost V 3 bases and J 7 bases; bases outside gene matches: 6. This CDR3 is built from 14 residues. Germline V gene data show CDR1 as MNHEY and CDR2 as SVGAGI. The CDR3 DNA sequence: TGTGCCAGCAGTTATAGGGACAGGGATTTTGGCTACACCTTC. This codes for CASSYRDRDFGYTF.

The rearrangement uses TRBV9 and TRBJ1-4, with D possibly matching TRBD1 (6 bases). The CDR3 contains 18 residues. Germline CDR1 and CDR2: SGDLS and YYNGEE. V was clipped by 0 bases and J by 8 bases, with 23 bases between them. The CDR3 spells CASSVDPPGGALGEKLFF. CDR3 in DNA: TGTGCCAGCAGCGTAGACCCCCCGGGGGGGGCGCTTGGGGAAAAACTGTTTTTT.

This chain links TRBV27 with TRBJ1-5; D remains ambiguous. This CDR3 has 16 amino acids. The V end was cut by 3 bases, the J end by 0 bases, with 12 bases between. Germline V gene sequence: CDR1 MNHEY, CDR2 SMNVEV (reference sequence). This CDR3 reads CASSFLEYYSNQPQHF. CDR3 coding DNA: TGTGCCAGCAGTTTTCTGGAGTATTATAGCAATCAGCCCCAGCATTTT.

The rearrangement links TRBV13 to TRBJ2-1, with D possibly being TRBD2 (6 bases). This CDR3 has 13 amino acids. Germline-derived CDR1 and CDR2 are PRHDT and FYEKMQ (reference sequence). V was clipped by 5 bases and J by 8 bases, with 13 bases between them. The CDR3 spells CASSLRETDEQFF. CDR3 sequence (DNA): TGTGCCAGCAGCCTCCGGGAGACAGATGAGCAGTTCTTC.